The sequence of this T cell receptor (beta chain) was determined in a study of patients and donors after allogeneic stem cell transplantation. V lost 0 bases, J lost 4 bases, and 17 bases lay in between. CDR1 is SGHRS, CDR2 YFSETQ, per germline. This CDR3 comprises 17 residues. TCRdb called the RT-PCR reads again in MiXCR, with one record for every CDR3 protein. The table has 800,000 to 1,000,000 distinct CDR3 sequences, about a sixth seen once. This TCR derives from a human donor who was either an allogeneic HSCT recipient or a stem cell or donor lymphocyte infusion donor (not recorded which). It is not recorded whose cells these are; they may come from a transplant donor. Input material: blood, either unsorted or a sorted T cell fraction (not recorded which). The genes are TRBV5-1 and TRBJ2-1; D may be TRBD2 (6 bases). The CDR3 DNA sequence: TGCGCCAGCAGCTTGGTTTCCGGGGGAGCTCAATACAATGAGCAGTTCTTC. Residues: CASSLVSGGAQYNEQFF.